The present T cell receptor (beta chain) was sequenced within a study of graft-versus-host responses after intestinal transplantation. Study-level information: Every one of the recipients received anti-thymocyte globulin induction and afterwards took tacrolimus and steroids for around 3 years.

The data were produced by immunoSEQ multiplex PCR, yet TCRdb's version contains in-frame clones alone and is incomplete. The table has more than 20,000 clones, roughly 89% seen once. This clone was seen just once. Its antigen is still unknown. The CDR3 spans 12 residues. After removal of 6 bases from V and 2 bases from J, the junction contained 2 bases not matched to a gene. Germline V gene data show CDR1 as SQVTM and CDR2 as ANQGSEA. General study findings and limits: Recipient-marrow GvH clones were detected, some having first appeared in ileum or blood. Allograft clonal ratios (graft-versus-host to host-versus-graft) were high in patients who had graft-donor T cell macrochimerism.

This material consisted of PBMCs, taken roughly 65 days after intestinal transplantation. The J gene is TRBJ2-7, the V gene TRBV29-1; 9 bases are a match to TRBD1. The sequence was obtained from a human patient who received an intestinal transplant, so some T cells may come from the graft donor. CDR3 protein: CSVRTGAYEQYF. In DNA, the CDR3 is TGCAGCGTCCGGACAGGGGCCTACGAGCAGTACTTC.